Following are 10 T cell receptor beta chains from one sample sequenced in a study of shared clonotypes between healthy human individuals. Only in-frame clones appear in the TCRdb table, and some are missing; sequencing was by immunoSEQ multiplex PCR. The sample has fewer than 3 million clones, roughly 92% seen once. The specimen sequenced was naive CD4+ T cells from PBMCs. Noted subset: CD45RA+ positively selected. The receptors derive from a man in his late teens or twenties in good health. Some clones in this sample may be carry-over from other donors' samples.

The chain links TRBV7-8 to TRBJ2-1; D is possibly TRBD1 (6 bases). The CDR3 runs to 15 residues. With 6 bases removed from V and 8 bases from J, the gap between germline ends came to 20 bases. In germline, CDR1 is SGHVS, CDR2 FQNEAQ. CDR3 coding DNA: TGTGCCAGCAGGCACAGGGAGCAGGGCCGGGATGAGCAGTTCTTC. It is translated as CASRHREQGRDEQFF.

In regard to this clone: The same CDR3 also results from other DNA sequences found in this sample. The chain couples TRBV7-3 to TRBJ2-2, with D possibly matching TRBD2 (6 bases). The CDR3 covers 14 residues. Germline CDR1 SGHTA, CDR2 FQGTGA. V was pared by 4 bases and J by 5 bases, with 11 bases between. CDR3 nucleotides: TGTGCCAGCAGCTCGGGACTCGTGACCGGGGAGCTGTTTTTT. This sequence encodes CASSSGLVTGELFF.

The chain recombines TRBV20-1 with TRBJ1-5; 7 bases are shared with TRBD1. The trim removed 3 bases at V and 8 bases at J, leaving 1 base unmatched. The CDR3 contains 11 residues. CDR1 DFQATT and CDR2 SNEGSKA come from the germline V gene (reference sequence). This CDR3 is CSASQGEPQHF. CDR3 DNA: TGCAGTGCTAGCCAGGGGGAGCCCCAGCATTTT.

The chain uses TRBV19 and TRBJ2-1, with D possibly TRBD2 on 6 matching bases. V lost 3 bases and J lost 0, with 12 bases in between. The CDR3 has 16 residues. CDR1 and CDR2 (germline): LNHDA, SQIVND (reference sequence). The DNA of the CDR3 is TGTGCCAGTAGTATCGGTAGCGGCAGCTCCTACAATGAGCAGTTCTTC. Protein sequence: CASSIGSGSSYNEQFF.

This rearrangement joins TRBV6-5 to TRBJ2-2; D is unresolved. This CDR3 is 15 amino acids long. V was pared by 0 bases and J by 4 bases, with 9 bases between. The germline CDR1 and CDR2 sequences are MNHEY and SVGAGI. CDR3 nucleotides: TGTGCCAGCAGTTACTCGTCCGCGCGCACCGGGGAGCTGTTTTTT. Translating gives CASSYSSARTGELFF.

A remark on this clone: This sample includes further DNA sequences coding for the same CDR3. J is TRBJ2-5 and V is TRBV28; 11 bases fit TRBD2. The CDR3 covers 16 residues. Germline V gene sequence: CDR1 MDHEN, CDR2 SYDVKM. The V segment lost 3 bases and the J segment 2 bases; nucleotides outside the gene matches: 5. CDR3 loop: CASSLALAGGQETQYF. For the CDR3, the DNA is TGTGCCAGCAGTTTGGCGCTAGCGGGAGGACAAGAGACCCAGTACTTC.

This clone was recorded once. This sample includes further DNA sequences coding for the same CDR3. The CDR3 DNA reads as TGTGCCAGCAGCGTAGGCCCCTCAAGTACCGGGGAGCTGTTTTTT. Translation gives CASSVGPSSTGELFF. The V call is TRBV9, the J call TRBJ2-2; D ambiguous. The V end lost 0 bases, the J end lost 5 bases, and 11 bases lay between the germline ends. The V gene's germline CDR1 is SGDLS and CDR2 YYNGEE. The CDR3 is 15 amino acids.

This clone is a singleton in its sample. This chain joins TRBV7-2 and TRBJ2-4, with TRBD1 identical over 8 bases. CDR1 SGHTA and CDR2 FQGNSA come from the germline V gene. There are 14 residues in the CDR3. Trimming at V came to 4 bases and at J to 8 bases, leaving 7 bases not matched to a gene. In DNA, the CDR3 is TGTGCCAGCAGCTACGGACAGGGATCGGACATTCAGTACTTC. Its protein product is CASSYGQGSDIQYF.

V is TRBV29-1 and J is TRBJ2-5, with 8 bases fitting TRBD1. The CDR3 is made up of 13 amino acids. V lost 4 bases and J lost 11; bases outside the gene matches: 12. Germline CDR1 SQVTM, CDR2 ANQGSEA. The DNA for the CDR3 is TGCAGCGTTGGGGGACAGGCGGGGAGAGAGCAGTACTTC. It yields the protein CSVGGQAGREQYF.

This chain uses TRBV5-1 with TRBJ2-3; TRBD2 might be the D (5 bases). This CDR3 has 14 residues. V gave up 0 bases and J gave up 5 bases, with 10 bases separating them. Per the germline V gene, CDR1 is SGHRS and CDR2 is YFSETQ. The CDR3, as DNA: TGCGCCAGCAGCTTGGGTACGGGGATAGATACGCAGTATTTT. As protein: CASSLGTGIDTQYF.